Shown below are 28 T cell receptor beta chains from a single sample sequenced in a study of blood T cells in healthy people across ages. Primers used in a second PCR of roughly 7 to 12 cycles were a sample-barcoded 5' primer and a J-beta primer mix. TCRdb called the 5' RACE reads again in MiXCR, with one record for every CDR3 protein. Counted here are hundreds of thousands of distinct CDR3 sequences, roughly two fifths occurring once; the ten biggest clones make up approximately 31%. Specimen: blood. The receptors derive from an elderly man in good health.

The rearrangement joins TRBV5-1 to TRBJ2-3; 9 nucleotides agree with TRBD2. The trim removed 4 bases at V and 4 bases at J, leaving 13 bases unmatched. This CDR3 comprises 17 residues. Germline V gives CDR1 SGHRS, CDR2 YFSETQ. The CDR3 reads CASSQSLVAGEADTQYF. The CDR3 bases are TGCGCCAGCAGCCAATCTCTCGTAGCGGGAGAGGCAGATACGCAGTATTTT.

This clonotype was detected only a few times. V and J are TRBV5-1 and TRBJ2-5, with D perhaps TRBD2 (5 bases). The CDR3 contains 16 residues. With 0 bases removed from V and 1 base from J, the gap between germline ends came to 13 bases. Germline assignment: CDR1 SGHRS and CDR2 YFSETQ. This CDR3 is CASSLDGGRPQETQYF. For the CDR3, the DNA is TGCGCCAGCAGCTTGGATGGAGGAAGACCCCAAGAGACCCAGTACTTC.

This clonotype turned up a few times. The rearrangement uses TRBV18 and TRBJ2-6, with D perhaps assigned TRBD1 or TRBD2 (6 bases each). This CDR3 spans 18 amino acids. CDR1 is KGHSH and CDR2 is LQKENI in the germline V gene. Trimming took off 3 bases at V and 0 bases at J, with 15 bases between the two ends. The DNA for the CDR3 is TGTGCCAGCTCACCGGCCGGGGGCCTCGGCTCTGGGGCCAACGTCCTGACTTTC. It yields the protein CASSPAGGLGSGANVLTF.

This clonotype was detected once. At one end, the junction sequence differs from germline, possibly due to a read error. The CDR3 DNA reads as TGTGCCGGCAGCCACGGTGTACCCCAGGGGACCGGGGAGCTGTTTTTT. It is translated as CAGSHGVPQGTGELFF. V and J are TRBV3-1 and TRBJ2-2; a weak D match, TRBD1 (6 bases). CDR1 is LGHDT and CDR2 is YNNKEL in the germline V gene (reference sequence). The CDR3 sequence is 16 residues long.

The CDR3 is CASSFSGTRVDTQYF. CDR3 DNA sequence: TGTGCCAGCAGCTTTAGCGGTACGCGAGTAGATACGCAGTATTTT. This sequence joins TRBV11-2 and TRBJ2-3; maybe TRBD2 (6 bases). In germline, CDR1 is SGHAT, CDR2 FQNNGV. Trimming removed 3 bases at V and 5 bases at J, with 15 bases between. The CDR3 is 15 residues long.

The CDR3 DNA follows: TGTGCCAGCAGCCAAGAGGGCGACCTCCGCTACGAGCAGTACTTC. Translated, it gives CASSQEGDLRYEQYF. The V call is TRBV3-1, the J call TRBJ2-7; D is ambiguous. This CDR3 is built from 15 residues. V gave up 0 bases and J gave up 3 bases, with 12 bases separating them. Germline V CDR1 and CDR2: LGHDT, YNNKEL (reference sequence).

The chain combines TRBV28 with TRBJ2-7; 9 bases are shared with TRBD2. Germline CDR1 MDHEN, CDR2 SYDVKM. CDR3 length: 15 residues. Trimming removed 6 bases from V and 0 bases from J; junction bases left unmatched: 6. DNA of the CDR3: TGTGCCAGCAGGAATGCGGGAGGGAACTCCTACGAGCAGTACTTC. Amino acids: CASRNAGGNSYEQYF.

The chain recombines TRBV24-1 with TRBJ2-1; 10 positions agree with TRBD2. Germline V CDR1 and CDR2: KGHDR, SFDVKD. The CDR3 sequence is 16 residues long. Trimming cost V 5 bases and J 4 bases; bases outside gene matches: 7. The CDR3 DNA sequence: TGTGCCACCAGTGGCCCAAGCGGGAGGGCTTACAATGAGCAGTTCTTC. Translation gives CATSGPSGRAYNEQFF.

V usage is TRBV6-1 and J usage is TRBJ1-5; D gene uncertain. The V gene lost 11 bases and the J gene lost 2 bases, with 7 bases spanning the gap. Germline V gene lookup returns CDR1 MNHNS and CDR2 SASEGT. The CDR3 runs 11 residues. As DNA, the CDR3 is TGTGCCGCGCAAGGCAATCAGCCCCAGCATTTT. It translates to CAAQGNQPQHF.

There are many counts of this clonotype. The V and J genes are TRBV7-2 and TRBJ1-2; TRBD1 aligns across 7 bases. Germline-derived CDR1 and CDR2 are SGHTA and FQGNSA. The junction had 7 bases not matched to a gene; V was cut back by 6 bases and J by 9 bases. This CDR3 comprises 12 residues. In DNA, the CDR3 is TGTGCCAGCAGGCCGGGACAGAGCCGCTACACCTTC. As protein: CASRPGQSRYTF. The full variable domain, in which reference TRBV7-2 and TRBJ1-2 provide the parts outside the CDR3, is GAGVSQSPSNKVTEKGKDVELRCDPISGHTALYWYRQSLGQGLEFLIYFQGNSAPDKSGLPSDRFSAERTGGSVSTLTIQRTQQEDSAVYLCASRPGQSRYTFGSGTRLTVV.

CDR3 protein: CSARVVDSLYEQYF. DNA for the CDR3: TGCAGTGCTAGAGTTGTAGACAGCCTCTACGAGCAGTACTTC. This chain links TRBV20-1 with TRBJ2-7; D is possibly TRBD1 (5 bases). The V end lost 1 base, the J end lost 3 bases, and 13 bases lay between the germline ends. The V gene's germline CDR1 is DFQATT and CDR2 SNEGSKA (reference sequence). CDR3 length: 14 residues.

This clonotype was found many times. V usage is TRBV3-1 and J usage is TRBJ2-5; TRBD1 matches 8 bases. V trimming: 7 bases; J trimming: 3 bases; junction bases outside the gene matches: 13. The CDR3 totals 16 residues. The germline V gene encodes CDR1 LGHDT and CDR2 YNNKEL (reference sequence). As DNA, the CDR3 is TGTGCCAGCAATTCTTATGGACAGGGCCCTAAAGAGACCCAGTACTTC. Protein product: CASNSYGQGPKETQYF.

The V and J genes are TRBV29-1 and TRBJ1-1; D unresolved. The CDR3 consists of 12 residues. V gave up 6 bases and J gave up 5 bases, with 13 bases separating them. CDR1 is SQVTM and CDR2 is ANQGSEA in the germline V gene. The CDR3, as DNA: TGCAGCGTATTAAGAGCAAGGACTGAAGCTTTCTTT. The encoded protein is CSVLRARTEAFF. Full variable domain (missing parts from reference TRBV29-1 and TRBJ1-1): SAVISQKPSRDICQRGTSLTIQCQVDSQVTMMFWYRQQPGQSLTLIATANQGSEATYESGFVIDKFPISRPNLTFSTLTVSNMSPEDSSIYLCSVLRARTEAFFGQGTRLTVV.

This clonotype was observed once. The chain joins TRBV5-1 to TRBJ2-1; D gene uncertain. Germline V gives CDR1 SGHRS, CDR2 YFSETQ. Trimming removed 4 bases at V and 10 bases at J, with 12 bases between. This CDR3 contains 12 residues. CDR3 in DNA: TGCGCCAGCAGCATAGGGCAACACGAGCAGTTCTTC. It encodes CASSIGQHEQFF.

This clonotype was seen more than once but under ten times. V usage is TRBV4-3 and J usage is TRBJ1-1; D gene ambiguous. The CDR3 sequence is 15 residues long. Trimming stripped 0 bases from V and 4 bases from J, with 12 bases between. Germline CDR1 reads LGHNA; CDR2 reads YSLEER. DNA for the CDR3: TGCGCCAGCAGCCAAGATAGGATGATGAGCACTGAAGCTTTCTTT. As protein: CASSQDRMMSTEAFF.

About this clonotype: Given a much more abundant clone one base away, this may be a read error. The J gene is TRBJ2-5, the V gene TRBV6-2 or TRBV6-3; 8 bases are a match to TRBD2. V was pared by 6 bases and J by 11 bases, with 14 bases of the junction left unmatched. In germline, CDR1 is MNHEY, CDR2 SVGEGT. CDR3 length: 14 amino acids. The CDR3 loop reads CASRDSGRAYGQYF. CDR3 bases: TGTGCCAGCAGAGACAGCGGGAGAGCTTACGGGCAGTACTTC.

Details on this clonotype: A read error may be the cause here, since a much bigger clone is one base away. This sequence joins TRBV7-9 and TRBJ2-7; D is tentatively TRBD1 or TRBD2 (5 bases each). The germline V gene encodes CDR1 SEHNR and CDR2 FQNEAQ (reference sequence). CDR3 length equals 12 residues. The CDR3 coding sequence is TGTGCCAACAGCCCGGGACCCTACGAGCAGTACTTC. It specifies CANSPGPYEQYF.

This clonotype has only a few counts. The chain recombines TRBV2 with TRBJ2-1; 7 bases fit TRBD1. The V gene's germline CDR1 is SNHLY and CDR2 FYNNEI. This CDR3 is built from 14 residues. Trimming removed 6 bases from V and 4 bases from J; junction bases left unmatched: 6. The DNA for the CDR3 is TGTGCCAGCAGGCCGGACAGGAGTTACAATGAGCAGTTCTTC. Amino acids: CASRPDRSYNEQFF. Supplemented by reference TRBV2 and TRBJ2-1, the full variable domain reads EPEVTQTPSHQVTQMGQEVILRCVPISNHLYFYWYRQILGQKVEFLVSFYNNEISEKSEIFDDQFSVERPDGSNFTLKIRSTKLEDSAMYFCASRPDRSYNEQFFGPGTRLTVL.

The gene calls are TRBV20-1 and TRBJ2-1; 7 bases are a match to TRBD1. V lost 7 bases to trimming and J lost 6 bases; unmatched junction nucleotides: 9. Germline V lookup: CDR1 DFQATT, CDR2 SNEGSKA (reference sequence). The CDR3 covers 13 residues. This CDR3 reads CSGTGVSFNEQFF. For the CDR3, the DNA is TGCAGTGGCACAGGGGTTAGCTTCAATGAGCAGTTCTTC.

CDR3 sequence reads: CASSPPTGHGGYTF. In DNA, the CDR3 is TGTGCCAGCAGCCCTCCGACAGGGCATGGCGGCTACACCTTC. The chain is built from TRBV7-9 and TRBJ1-2; 7 nucleotides line up with TRBD1. Germline V gene sequence: CDR1 SEHNR, CDR2 FQNEAQ (reference sequence). This CDR3 region has 14 residues. Trimming removed 5 bases from V and 8 bases from J; junction bases left unmatched: 11.

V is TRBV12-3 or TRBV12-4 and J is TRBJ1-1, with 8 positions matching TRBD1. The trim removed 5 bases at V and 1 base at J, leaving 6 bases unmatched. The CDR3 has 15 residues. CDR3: CASSQRQGWNTEAFF. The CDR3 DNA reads TGTGCCAGCAGTCAAAGACAGGGGTGGAACACTGAAGCTTTCTTT.

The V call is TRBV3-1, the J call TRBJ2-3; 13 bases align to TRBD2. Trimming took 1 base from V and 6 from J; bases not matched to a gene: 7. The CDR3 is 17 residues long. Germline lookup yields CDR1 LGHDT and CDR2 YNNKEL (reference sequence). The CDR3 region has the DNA TGTGCCAGCAGCCAAGCGACTAGCGGGGGGCCAAGGGATACGCAGTATTTT. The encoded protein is CASSQATSGGPRDTQYF.

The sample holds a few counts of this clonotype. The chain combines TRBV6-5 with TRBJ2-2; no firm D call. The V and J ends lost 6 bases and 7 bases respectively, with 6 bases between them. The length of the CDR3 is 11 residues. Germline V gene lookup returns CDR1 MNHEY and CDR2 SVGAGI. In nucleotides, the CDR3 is TGTGCCAGCAGGTTGGGCGGGGAGCTGTTTTTT. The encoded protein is CASRLGGELFF.

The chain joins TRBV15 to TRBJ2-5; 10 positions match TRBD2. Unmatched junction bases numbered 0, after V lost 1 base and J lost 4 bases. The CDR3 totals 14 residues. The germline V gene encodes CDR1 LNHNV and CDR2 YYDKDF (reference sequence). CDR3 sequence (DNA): TGTGCCACCAGCAGAGTAGCGGGAGGAGAGACCCAGTACTTC. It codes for CATSRVAGGETQYF.

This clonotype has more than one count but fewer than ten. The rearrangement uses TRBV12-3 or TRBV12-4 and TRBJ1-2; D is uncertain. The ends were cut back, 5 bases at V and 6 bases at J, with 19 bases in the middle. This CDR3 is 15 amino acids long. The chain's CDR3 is CASSDPRRVTNGYTF. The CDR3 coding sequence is TGTGCCAGCAGTGATCCCCGGAGGGTTACGAATGGCTACACCTTC.

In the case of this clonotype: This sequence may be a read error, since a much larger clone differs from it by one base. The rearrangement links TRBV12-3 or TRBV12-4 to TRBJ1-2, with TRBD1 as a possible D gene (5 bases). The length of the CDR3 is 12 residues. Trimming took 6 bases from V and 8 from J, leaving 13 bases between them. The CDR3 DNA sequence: TGTGCCAGCAGGAAGGGGCCTGGCGGCTACACCTTC. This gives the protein CASRKGPGGYTF.

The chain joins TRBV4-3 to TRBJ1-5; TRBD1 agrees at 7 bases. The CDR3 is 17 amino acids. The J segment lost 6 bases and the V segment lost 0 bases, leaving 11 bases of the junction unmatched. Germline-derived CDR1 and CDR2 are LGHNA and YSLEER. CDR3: CASSQDVLTGMGQPQHF. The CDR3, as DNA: TGCGCCAGCAGCCAAGACGTCCTGACAGGGATGGGTCAGCCCCAGCATTTT.

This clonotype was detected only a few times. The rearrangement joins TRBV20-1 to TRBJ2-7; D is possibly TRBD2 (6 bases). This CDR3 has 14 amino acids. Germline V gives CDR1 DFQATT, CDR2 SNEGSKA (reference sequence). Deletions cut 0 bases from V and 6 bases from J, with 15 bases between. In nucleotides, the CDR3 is TGCAGTGCTAGAGATCAGAGGAGGGCCCTCGAGCAGTACTTC. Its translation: CSARDQRRALEQYF.